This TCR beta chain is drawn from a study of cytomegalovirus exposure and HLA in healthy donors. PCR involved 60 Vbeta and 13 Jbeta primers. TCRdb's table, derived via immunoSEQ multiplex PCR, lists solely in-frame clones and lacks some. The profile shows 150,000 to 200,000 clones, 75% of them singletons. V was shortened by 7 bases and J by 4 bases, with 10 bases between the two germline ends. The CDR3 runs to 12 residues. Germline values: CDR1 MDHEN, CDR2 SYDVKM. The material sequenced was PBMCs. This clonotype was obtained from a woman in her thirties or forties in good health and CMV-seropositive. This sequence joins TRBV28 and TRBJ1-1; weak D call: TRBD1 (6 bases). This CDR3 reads CASTSGVTEAFF. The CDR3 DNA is TGTGCCAGCACCTCAGGGGTCACTGAAGCTTTCTTT.